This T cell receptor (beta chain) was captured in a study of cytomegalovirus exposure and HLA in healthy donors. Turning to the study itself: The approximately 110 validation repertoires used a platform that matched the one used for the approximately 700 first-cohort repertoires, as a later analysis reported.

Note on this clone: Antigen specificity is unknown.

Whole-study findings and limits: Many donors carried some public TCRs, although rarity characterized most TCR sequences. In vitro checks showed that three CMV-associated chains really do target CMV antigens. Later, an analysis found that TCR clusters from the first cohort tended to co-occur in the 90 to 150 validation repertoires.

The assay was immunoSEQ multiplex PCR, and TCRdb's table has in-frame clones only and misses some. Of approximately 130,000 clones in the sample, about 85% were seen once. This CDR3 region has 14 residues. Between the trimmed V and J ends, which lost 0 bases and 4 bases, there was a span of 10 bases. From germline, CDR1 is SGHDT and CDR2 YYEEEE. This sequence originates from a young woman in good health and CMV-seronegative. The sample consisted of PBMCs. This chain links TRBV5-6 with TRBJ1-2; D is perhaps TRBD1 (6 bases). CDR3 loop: CASSLVRGVYGYTF. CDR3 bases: TGTGCCAGCAGCTTGGTCAGGGGCGTCTATGGCTACACCTTC.